The entry that follows covers one T cell receptor (beta chain) sequence. Its target is unknown. The CDR3 runs 16 residues. V trimming: 4 bases; J trimming: 0 bases; junction bases outside the gene matches: 7. Germline assignment: CDR1 SGHRS and CDR2 YFSETQ. 60 Vbeta and 13 Jbeta primers were used in PCR. Profiled with immunoSEQ multiplex PCR; TCRdb holds only in-frame clones, not every one. This sample has 100,000 to 120,000 clones, with about 68% found just once. This sample stems from a study of cytomegalovirus exposure and HLA in healthy donors. Study observations and caveats: In a later analysis, parvovirus B19, influenza, CMV and Epstein-Barr virus appeared linked to several top co-occurrence clusters. Trimming of TCR beta V- and J-genes showed a link, identified in a later analysis, to a missense DCLRE1C variant. Reports credit the classifier with highly specific, highly sensitive diagnosis of cytomegalovirus status.

The sample comprised PBMCs. The TCR sequence derives from a woman between 35 and 50 years old in good health and CMV-seropositive. The chain uses TRBV5-1 and TRBJ2-5; 9 bases agree with TRBD2. This chain's CDR3 is CASSPGLAINQETQYF. CDR3 bases: TGCGCCAGCAGCCCCGGACTAGCGATCAACCAAGAGACCCAGTACTTC.